This entry concerns a single T cell receptor (beta chain). The data belong to a study of blood T cell repertoires in COVID-19. The method was immunoSEQ multiplex PCR; TCRdb's version includes in-frame clones alone and lacks a portion of them. Of about 310,000 clones in the sample, almost 90% were seen once. Material: peripheral blood. The source is a woman between 25 and 40 years old with COVID-19, enrolled during active disease.

CDR3 sequence (DNA): TGTGCCAGCAGTTTAAGGGGGACCTATGGCTACACCTTC. It is translated as CASSLRGTYGYTF. The gene calls are TRBV12-3 or TRBV12-4 and TRBJ1-2; D is possibly TRBD1 (6 bases). V was cut by 2 bases and J by 4 bases, with 8 bases left in between. There are 13 residues in the CDR3.